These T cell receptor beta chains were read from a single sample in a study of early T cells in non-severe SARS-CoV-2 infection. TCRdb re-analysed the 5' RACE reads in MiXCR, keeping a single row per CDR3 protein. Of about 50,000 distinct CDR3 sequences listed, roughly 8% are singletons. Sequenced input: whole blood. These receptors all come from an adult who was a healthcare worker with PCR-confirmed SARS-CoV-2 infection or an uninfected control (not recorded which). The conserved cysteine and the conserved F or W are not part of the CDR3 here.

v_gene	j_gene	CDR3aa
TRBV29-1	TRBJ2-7	SVEDREPYEQY
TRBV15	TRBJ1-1	ATSSLGGFNTEAF
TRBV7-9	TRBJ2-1	ASSPLTIPEQF
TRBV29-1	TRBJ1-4	SVEDRVGEKLF
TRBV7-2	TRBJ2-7	ASRPPGLADGEQY
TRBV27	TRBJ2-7	ASSLNRGYEQY
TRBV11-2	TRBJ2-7	ASSLGTRKGDYEQY
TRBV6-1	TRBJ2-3	ASGTSAVTDTQY
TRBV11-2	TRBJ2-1	ASSFVASGGSREQF
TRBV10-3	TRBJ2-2	AIIYRDHTGELF
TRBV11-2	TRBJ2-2	ASSQMDRATGELF
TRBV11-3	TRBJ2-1	ASSPSDGTSGRNEQF
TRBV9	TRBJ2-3	ASSVVSPDTQY
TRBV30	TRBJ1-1	AWSGEGRRVNTEAF
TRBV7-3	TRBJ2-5	ASSPRSITSGKGVLETQY
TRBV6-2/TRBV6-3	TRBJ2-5	ASSFGTGRETQY
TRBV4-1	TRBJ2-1	ASSQDSGGATYNEQF
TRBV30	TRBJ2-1	AWRADGGGFDEQF
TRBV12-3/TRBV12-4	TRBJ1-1	ASSLIAGDTEAF
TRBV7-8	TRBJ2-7	ASSLSLLYEQY
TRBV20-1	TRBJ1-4	SARSRDYEKLF
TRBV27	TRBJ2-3	ASRGDYITDTQY
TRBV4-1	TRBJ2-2	ASSHPGLATPRKGTGELF
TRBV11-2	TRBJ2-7	ASSLRWQTAYEQY
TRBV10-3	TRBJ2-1	AISSYNEQF
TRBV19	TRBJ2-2	ASSILTSTGELF
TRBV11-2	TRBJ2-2	ASSPTSGRGLGGELF
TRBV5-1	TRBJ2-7	ASSSSVDWTSYEQY
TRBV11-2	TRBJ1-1	ASSPSDSPSMAF